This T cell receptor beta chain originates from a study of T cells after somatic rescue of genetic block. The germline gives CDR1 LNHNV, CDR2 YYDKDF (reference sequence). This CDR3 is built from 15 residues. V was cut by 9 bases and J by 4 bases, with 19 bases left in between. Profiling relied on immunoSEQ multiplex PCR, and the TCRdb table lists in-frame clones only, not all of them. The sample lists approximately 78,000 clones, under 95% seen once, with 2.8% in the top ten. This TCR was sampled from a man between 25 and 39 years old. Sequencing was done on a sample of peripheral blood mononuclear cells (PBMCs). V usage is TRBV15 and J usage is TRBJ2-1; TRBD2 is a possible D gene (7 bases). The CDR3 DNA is TGTGCCACTCGAAGCGGGACAACGCGTTACAATGAGCAGTTCTTC. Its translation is CATRSGTTRYNEQFF. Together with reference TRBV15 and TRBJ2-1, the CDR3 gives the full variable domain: DAMVIQNPRYQVTQFGKPVTLSCSQTLNHNVMYWYQQKSSQAPKLLFHYYDKDFNNEADTPDNFQSRRPNTSFCFLDIRSPGLGDTAMYLCATRSGTTRYNEQFFGPGTRLTVL.